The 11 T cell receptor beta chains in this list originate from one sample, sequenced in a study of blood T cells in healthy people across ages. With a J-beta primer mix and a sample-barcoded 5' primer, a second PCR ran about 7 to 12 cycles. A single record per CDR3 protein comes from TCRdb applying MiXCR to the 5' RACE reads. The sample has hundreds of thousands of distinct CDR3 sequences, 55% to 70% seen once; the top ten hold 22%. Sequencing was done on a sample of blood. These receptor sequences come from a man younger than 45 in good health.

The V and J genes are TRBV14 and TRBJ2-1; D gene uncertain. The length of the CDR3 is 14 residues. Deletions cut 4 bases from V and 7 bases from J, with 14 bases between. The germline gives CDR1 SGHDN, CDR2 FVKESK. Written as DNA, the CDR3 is TGTGCCAGCAGCCGAAACCTAGTCCCTAATGAGCAGTTCTTC. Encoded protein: CASSRNLVPNEQFF.

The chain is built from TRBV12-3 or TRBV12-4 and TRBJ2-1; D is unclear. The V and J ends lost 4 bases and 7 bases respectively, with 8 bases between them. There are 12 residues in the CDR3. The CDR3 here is CASSSDVNEQFF. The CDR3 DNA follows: TGTGCCAGCAGTTCTGACGTGAATGAGCAGTTCTTC.

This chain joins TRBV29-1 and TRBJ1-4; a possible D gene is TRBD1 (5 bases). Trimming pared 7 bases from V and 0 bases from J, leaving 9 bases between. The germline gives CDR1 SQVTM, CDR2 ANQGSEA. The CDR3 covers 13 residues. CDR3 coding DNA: TGCAGCGCGCAGACAGCAACTAATGAAAAACTGTTTTTT. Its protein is CSAQTATNEKLFF.

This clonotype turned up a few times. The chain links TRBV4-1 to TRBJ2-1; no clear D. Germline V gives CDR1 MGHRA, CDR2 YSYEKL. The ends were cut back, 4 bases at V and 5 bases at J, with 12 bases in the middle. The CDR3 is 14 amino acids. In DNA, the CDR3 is TGCGCCAGCAGCCCAACTCATCGCGACAATGAGCAGTTCTTC. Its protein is CASSPTHRDNEQFF.

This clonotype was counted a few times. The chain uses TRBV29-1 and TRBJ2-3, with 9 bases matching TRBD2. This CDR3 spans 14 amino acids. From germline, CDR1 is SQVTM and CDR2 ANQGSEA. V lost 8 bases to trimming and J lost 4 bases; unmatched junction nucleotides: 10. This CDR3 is CSLLREGSADTQYF. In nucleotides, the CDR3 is TGCAGCCTCCTGCGGGAGGGCTCCGCAGATACGCAGTATTTT.

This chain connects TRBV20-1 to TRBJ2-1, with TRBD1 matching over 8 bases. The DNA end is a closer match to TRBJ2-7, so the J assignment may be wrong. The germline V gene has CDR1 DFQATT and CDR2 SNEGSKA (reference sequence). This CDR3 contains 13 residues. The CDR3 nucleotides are TGCAGCGGACAGGGAACCGATAACAATGAGCAGTACTTC. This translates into CSGQGTDNNEQYF.

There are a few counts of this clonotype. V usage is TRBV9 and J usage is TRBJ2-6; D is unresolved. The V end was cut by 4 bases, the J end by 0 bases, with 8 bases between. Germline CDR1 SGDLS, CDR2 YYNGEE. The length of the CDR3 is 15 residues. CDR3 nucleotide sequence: TGTGCCAGCAGCCCACGACTCTCTGGGGCCAACGTCCTGACTTTC. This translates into CASSPRLSGANVLTF.

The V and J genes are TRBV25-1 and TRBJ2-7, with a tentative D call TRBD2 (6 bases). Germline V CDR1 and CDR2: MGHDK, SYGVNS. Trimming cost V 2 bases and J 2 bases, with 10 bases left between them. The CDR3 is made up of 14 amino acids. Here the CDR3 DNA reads TGTGCCAGCAGTGAAATCGGGAGAGCCTACGAGCAGTACTTC. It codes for CASSEIGRAYEQYF.

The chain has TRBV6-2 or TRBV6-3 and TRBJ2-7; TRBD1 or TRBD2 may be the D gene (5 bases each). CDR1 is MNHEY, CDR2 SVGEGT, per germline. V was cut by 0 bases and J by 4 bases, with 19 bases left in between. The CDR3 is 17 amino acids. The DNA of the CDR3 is TGTGCCAGCAGTTACTCGCTGACAGACTATGGTTTGTACGAGCAGTACTTC. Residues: CASSYSLTDYGLYEQYF.

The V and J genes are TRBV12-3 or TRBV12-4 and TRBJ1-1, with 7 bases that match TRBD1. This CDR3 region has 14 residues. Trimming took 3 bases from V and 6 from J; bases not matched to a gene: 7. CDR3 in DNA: TGTGCCAGCAGTTTTCATAAGGGGGCCGCTGAAGCTTTCTTT. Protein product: CASSFHKGAAEAFF.

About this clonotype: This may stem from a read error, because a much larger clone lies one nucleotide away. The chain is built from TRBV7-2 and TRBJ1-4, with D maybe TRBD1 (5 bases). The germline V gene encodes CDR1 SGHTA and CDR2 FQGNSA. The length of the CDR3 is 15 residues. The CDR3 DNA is TGTGCCAGCGGCTTAGTTGTGGGAGGGGATGAAAAACTGTTTTTT. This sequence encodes CASGLVVGGDEKLFF.